This T cell receptor (beta chain) appears in the sequencing data of a study of cytomegalovirus exposure and HLA in healthy donors. V was pared by 4 bases and J by 0 bases, with 13 bases between. Germline V gene lookup returns CDR1 SGHRS and CDR2 YFSETQ. CDR3 length: 16 residues. Donors had nominal health at sampling but likely had unrecorded immune exposures. Overall study results and limits: Altogether, 150 or so TCR beta chains were recorded as cytomegalovirus-associated. Some highly shared sequence variants likely arose as a pipeline artifact. When analyzed later, a missense DCLRE1C variant was found to be linked to TCR beta V- and J-gene trimming.

In its sample, this clone was seen a few times. Its antigen remains unidentified. The study ran its PCR with 60 Vbeta and 13 Jbeta primers. The table came from immunoSEQ multiplex PCR; TCRdb's copy has only in-frame clones and leaves some out. Among some 190,000 clones, 65% to 80% were seen once, and the ten largest hold 0.85% to 1.4%. The sequenced sample consisted of PBMCs. The rearrangement joins TRBV5-1 to TRBJ2-2, with D perhaps TRBD2 (5 bases). This TCR was sampled from a woman aged 40 to 55 in good health and CMV-seronegative. CDR3 sequence reads: CASSLGAVTNTGELFF. The CDR3 DNA reads TGCGCCAGCAGCCTGGGAGCGGTTACGAACACCGGGGAGCTGTTTTTT.